This T cell receptor beta chain was identified in a study of cytomegalovirus exposure and HLA in healthy donors. Study as a whole: Later, an analysis reported that the 120 or so validation repertoires had used the same platform as the roughly 650 first-cohort repertoires.

Findings and limits, study-wide: Cytomegalovirus association was assigned to over 150 TCR beta chains. High sensitivity and specificity were reportedly achieved when the classifier diagnosed cytomegalovirus status.

Measured with immunoSEQ multiplex PCR; TCRdb has only the in-frame clones, and not every one. The table has around 52,000 clones, about 92% seen once; the top ten hold roughly 5.2%. Concerning this clone itself: Its target is unknown.

The donors were part of the approximately 130-subject validation cohort, which stood apart from the approximately 670-subject first cohort. Specimen: PBMCs. This sequence was found in a woman aged 18-29 years in good health and CMV-seronegative.

In DNA, the CDR3 is TGTGCCAGCAGGCCGGGACAGGGGAATTCACCCCTCCACTTT. It specifies CASRPGQGNSPLHF. The chain uses TRBV9 and TRBJ1-6, with 10 bases aligning to TRBD1. This CDR3 has 14 residues. CDR1 and CDR2 from the germline V gene are SGDLS and YYNGEE. Trimming took 5 bases from V and 7 from J; bases not matched to a gene: 3.